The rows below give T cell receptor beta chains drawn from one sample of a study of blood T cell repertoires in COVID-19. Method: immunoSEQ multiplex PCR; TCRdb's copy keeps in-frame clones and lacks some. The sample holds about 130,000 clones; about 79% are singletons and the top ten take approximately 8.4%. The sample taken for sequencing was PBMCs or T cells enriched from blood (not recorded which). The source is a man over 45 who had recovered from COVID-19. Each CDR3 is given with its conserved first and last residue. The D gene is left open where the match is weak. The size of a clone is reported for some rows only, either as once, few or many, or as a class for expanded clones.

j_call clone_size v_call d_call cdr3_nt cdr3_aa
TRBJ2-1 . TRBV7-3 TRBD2 TGTGCCAGCAGCCCGACTAGCGGGGGGGTGGAGCAGTTCTTC CASSPTSGGVEQFF
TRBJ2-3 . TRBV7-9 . TGTGCCAGCAGCCCCGGGGGACCCGCAGATACGCAGTATTTT CASSPGGPADTQYF
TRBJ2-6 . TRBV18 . TGTGCCAGCTCTTCGACAGGACACCAAAGCTCTGGGGCCAACGTCCTGACTTTC CASSSTGHQSSGANVLTF
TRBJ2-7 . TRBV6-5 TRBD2 TGTGCCAGCAGTTCGCCTAGCGGGGGGTCCCCCTACGAGCAGTACTTC CASSSPSGGSPYEQYF
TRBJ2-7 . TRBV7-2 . TGTGCCAGCAGCTTAGCTGACCAGGGACCGCGGGGCGAGCAGTACTTC CASSLADQGPRGEQYF
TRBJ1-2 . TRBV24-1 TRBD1 TGTGCCACCAGTGATGTGGGGGACAGGGCCCGAGGCTACACCTTC CATSDVGDRARGYTF
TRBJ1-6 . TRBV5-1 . TGCGCCAGCAGCTTGGGATACAGTTCACCCCTCCACTTT CASSLGYSSPLHF
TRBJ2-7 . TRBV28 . TGTGCCAGCAACATGCCCTCCTACGAGCAGTACTTC CASNMPSYEQYF
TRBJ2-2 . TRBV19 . TGTGCCAGTAGTATACCAGGGGCCGGGGAGCTGTTTTTT CASSIPGAGELFF
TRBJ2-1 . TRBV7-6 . TGTGCCAGCAGCTTAGAGCTAGCTTACAATGAGCAGTTCTTC CASSLELAYNEQFF
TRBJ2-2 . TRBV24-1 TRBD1 TGTGCCACCAGTGATACGACAGGGGCCACCGGGGAGCTGTTTTTT CATSDTTGATGELFF
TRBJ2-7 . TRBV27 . TGTGCCAGCAGTTTATCCCCTAGAACCTCCTACGAGCAGTACTTC CASSLSPRTSYEQYF
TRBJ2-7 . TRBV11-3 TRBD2 TGTGCCAGCAGCCCCACGGGACTAGCGGACTACGAGCAGTACTTC CASSPTGLADYEQYF
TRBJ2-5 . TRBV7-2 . TGTGCCAGCAGCTTAGCCGAGCAAGAGACCCAGTACTTC CASSLAEQETQYF
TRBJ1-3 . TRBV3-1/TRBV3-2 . TGTGCCAGCGCCGGCGCCTTGAGGGCTGGAAACACCATATATTTT CASAGALRAGNTIYF
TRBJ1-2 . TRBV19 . TGTGCCAGTAGTATTTCCCAAAACTATGGCTACACCTTC CASSISQNYGYTF
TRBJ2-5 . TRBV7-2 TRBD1 TGTGCCAGCAGCCAGGGACAGGGGAAACAAGAGACCCAGTACTTC CASSQGQGKQETQYF
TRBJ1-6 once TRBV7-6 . TGTGCCAGCAGAGCCGGCGCGGGGAGCTCCTATAATTCACCCCTCCACTTT CASRAGAGSSYNSPLHF
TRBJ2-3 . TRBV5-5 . TGTGCCAGCAGCGAGGGACACCTTACGCAGTATTTT CASSEGHLTQYF
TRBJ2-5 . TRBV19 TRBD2 TGTGCCAGTAGTACAGTAGCGGGGGGGCAAGAGACCCAGTACTTC CASSTVAGGQETQYF
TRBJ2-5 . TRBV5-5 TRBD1 TGTGCCAGCAGCTTAACAGGGGCGTTACAAGAGACCCAGTACTTC CASSLTGALQETQYF
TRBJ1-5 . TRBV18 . TGTGCCAGCTCAGAAGACAGGAGGAATCAGCCCCAGCATTTT CASSEDRRNQPQHF
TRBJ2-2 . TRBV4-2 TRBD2 TGTGCCAGCAGCCCTCTGCGGGGGAGTTCGAACACCGGGGAGCTGTTTTTT CASSPLRGSSNTGELFF
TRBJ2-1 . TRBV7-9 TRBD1 TGTGCCAGCAGCCCCGGACAGGGGGGTATTAATGAGCAGTTCTTC CASSPGQGGINEQFF
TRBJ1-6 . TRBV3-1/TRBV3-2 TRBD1 TGTGCCAGCAGCCAAGATAGGGACAGGGAGTCTCCCTCCTATAATTCACCCCTCCACTTT CASSQDRDRESPSYNSPLHF
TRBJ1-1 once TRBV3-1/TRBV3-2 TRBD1 TGTGCCAGCAGCCTGAGACAGGGCCAGGGGGGCACTGAAGCTTTCTTT CASSLRQGQGGTEAFF
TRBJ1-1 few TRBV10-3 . TGTGCCATCAGTCGACAGGATCAGAACACTGAAGCTTTCTTT CAISRQDQNTEAFF
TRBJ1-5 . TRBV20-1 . TGCAGTGCTAGTCAGTGGGGGCAGAATAGCAATCAGCCCCAGCATTTT CSASQWGQNSNQPQHF
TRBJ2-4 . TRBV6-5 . TGTGCCAGCAGTTACAGGCCAGGGGCGGACATTCAGTACTTC CASSYRPGADIQYF
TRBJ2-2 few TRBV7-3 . TGTGCCAGCAGCTTAAAGCTAGGCACCGGGGAGCTGTTTTTT CASSLKLGTGELFF
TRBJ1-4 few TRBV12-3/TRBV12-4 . TGTGCCAGCAGTTTTCTGGAGGAAAAACTGTTTTTT CASSFLEEKLFF
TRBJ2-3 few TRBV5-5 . TGTGCCAGCAGCTTGAGAGGCGGGGCTAGCACAGATACGCAGTATTTT CASSLRGGASTDTQYF
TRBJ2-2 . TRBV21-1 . TGTGCCAGCAGCAATGGCGGATTGGGACAACCTCACCGCCTGGGACGCCCCACCGGGGAGCTGTTTTTT CASSNGGLGQPHRLGRPTGELFF
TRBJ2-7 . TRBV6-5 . TGTGCCAGCAGTTACATCACCCCAGGGGGGCTCCACGAGCAGTACTTC CASSYITPGGLHEQYF
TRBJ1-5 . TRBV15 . TGTGCCACCAGCGGACAGTATCAGCCCCAGCATTTT CATSGQYQPQHF
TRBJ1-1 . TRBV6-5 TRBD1 TGTGCCAGCAGCTGGGGACAGGGGGCCACTGAAGCTTTCTTT CASSWGQGATEAFF
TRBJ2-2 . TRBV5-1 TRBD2 TGCGCCAGCGACTCGGGGACTAGCGGACCCACCGGGGAGCTGTTTTTT CASDSGTSGPTGELFF
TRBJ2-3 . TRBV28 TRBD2 TGTGCCAGCAGGTGGACTAGCGAACCAGATACGCAGTATTTT CASRWTSEPDTQYF
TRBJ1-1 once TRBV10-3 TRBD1 TGTGCCATCAGTGAGCTGGGACAGGGATCAGCTTTCTTT CAISELGQGSAFF
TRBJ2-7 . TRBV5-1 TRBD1 TGCGCCAGCAGCTTGTTTCAGGGGGCTTCCTACGAGCAGTACTTC CASSLFQGASYEQYF